The entry below gives a single T cell receptor beta chain sequence along with its context. The antigen is undetermined. The record originates from a study of cytomegalovirus exposure and HLA in healthy donors. The PCR was carried out with 60 Vbeta primers and 13 Jbeta primers. TCRdb's copy holds only in-frame clones and misses some; the assay was immunoSEQ multiplex PCR. This sample has 180,000 or so clones; roughly a tenth occur once, and the top ten carry approximately 1.5%. Study findings and constraints: In a later analysis, TCR beta V- and J-gene trimming showed a link to a missense DCLRE1C variant.

The V end lost 1 base, the J end lost 0 bases, and 7 bases lay between the germline ends. Germline V lookup: CDR1 SGHNT, CDR2 YENEEA. The CDR3 is 15 amino acids. The rearrangement joins TRBV11-3 to TRBJ2-1; D gene unclear. The sample consisted of PBMCs. The receptor's source is a woman aged 25 to 39 in good health and CMV-seropositive. The CDR3 DNA reads TGTGCCAGCAGCTTAGGCCCGAGCTCCTACAATGAGCAGTTCTTC. It translates to CASSLGPSSYNEQFF.